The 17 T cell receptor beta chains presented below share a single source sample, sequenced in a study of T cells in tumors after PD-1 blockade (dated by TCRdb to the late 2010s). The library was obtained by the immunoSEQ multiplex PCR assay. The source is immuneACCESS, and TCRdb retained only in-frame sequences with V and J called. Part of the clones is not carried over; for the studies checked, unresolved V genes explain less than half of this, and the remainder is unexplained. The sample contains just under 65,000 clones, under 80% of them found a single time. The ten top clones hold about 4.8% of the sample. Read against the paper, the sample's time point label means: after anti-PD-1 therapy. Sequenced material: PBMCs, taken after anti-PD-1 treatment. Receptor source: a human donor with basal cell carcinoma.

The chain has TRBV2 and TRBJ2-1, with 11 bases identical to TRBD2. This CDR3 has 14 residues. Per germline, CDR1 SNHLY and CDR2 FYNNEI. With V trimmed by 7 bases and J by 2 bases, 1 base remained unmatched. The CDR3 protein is CASKLAGAYNEQFF. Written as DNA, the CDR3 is TGTGCCAGCAAACTAGCGGGGGCCTACAATGAGCAGTTCTTC.

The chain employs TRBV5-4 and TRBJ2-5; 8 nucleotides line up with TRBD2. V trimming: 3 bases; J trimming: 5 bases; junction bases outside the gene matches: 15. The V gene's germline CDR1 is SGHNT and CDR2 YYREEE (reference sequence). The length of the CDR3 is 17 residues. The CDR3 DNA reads TGTGCCAGCAGCTCTTACCTAGGGACTAGAAGCGGTGAGACCCAGTACTTC. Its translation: CASSSYLGTRSGETQYF.

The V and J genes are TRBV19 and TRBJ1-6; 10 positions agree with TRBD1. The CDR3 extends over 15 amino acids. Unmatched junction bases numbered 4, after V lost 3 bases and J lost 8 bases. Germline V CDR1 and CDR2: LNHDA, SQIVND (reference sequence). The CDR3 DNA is TGTGCCAGTAGTATTTCCGGGACAGGGGATTCACCCCTCCACTTT. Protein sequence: CASSISGTGDSPLHF. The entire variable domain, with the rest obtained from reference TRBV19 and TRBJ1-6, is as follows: DGGITQSPKYLFRKEGQNVTLSCEQNLNHDAMYWYRQDPGQGLRLIYYSQIVNDFQKGDIAEGYSVSREKKESFPLTVTSAQKNPTAFYLCASSISGTGDSPLHFGNGTRLTVT.

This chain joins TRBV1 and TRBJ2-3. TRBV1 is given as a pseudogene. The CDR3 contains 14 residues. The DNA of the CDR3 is TGCACCAGCAGCCGGACGGCACGCACAGATACGCAGTATTTT. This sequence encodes CTSSRTARTDTQYF.

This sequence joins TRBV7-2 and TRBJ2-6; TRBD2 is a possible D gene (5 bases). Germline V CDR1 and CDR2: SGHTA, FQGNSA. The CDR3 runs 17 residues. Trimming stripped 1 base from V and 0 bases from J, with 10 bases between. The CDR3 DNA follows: TGTGCCAGCAGCTTAGGCGGGCGCAGCTCTGGGGCCAACGTCCTGACTTTC. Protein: CASSLGGRSSGANVLTF.

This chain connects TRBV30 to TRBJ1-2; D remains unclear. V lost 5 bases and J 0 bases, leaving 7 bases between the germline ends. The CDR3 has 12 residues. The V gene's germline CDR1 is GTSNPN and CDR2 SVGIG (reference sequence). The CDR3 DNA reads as TGTGCCTGGGAACTAGCTAACTATGGCTACACCTTC. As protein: CAWELANYGYTF.

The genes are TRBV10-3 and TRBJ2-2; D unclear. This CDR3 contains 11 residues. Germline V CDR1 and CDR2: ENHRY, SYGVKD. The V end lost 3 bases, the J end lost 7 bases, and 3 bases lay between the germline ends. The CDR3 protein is CAISEYGELFF. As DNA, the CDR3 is TGTGCCATCAGTGAATACGGGGAGCTGTTTTTT.

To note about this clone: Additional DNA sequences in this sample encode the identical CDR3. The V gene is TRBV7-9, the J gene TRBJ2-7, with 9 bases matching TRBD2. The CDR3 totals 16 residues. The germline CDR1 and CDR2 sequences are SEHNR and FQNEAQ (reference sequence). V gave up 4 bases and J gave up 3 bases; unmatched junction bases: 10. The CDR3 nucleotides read TGTGCCAGCAGCTCGCGCGGGGCGGGGGGGCTCTACGAGCAGTACTTC. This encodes CASSSRGAGGLYEQYF.

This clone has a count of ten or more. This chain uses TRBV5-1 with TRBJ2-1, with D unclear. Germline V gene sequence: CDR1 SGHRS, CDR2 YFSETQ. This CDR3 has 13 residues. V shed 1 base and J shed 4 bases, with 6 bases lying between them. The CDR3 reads CASSLTNYNEQFF. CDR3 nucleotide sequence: TGCGCCAGCAGCTTGACCAATTACAATGAGCAGTTCTTC.

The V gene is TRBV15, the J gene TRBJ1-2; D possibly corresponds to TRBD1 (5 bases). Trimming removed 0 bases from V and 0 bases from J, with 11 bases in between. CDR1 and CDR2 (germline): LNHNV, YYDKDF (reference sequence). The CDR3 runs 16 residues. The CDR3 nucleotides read TGTGCCACCAGCAGAGATCGGGAAGGGGCTAACTATGGCTACACCTTC. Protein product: CATSRDREGANYGYTF.

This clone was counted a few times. The CDR3 sequence: CASSRGGRDNEQFF. The CDR3 DNA reads as TGCGCCAGCAGCCGGGGGGGCCGGGACAATGAGCAGTTCTTC. The rearrangement links TRBV4-1 to TRBJ2-1; the D gene is possibly TRBD2 (7 bases). V lost 4 bases and J 5 bases, leaving 12 bases between the germline ends. CDR1 MGHRA and CDR2 YSYEKL come from the germline V gene. The CDR3 runs to 14 residues.

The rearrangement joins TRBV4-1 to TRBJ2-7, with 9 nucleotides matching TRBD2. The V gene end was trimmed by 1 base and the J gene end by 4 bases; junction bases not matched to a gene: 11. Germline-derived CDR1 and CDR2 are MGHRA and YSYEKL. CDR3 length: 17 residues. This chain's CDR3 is CASSQALSAGGHYEQYF. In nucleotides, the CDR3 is TGCGCCAGCAGCCAAGCCCTAAGCGCGGGGGGGCATTACGAGCAGTACTTC.

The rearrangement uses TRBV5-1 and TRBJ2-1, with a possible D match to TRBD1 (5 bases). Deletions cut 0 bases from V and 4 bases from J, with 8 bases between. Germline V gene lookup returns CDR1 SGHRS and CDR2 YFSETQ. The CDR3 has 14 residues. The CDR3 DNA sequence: TGCGCCAGCAGCTTGGGCGACAGTTACAATGAGCAGTTCTTC. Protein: CASSLGDSYNEQFF. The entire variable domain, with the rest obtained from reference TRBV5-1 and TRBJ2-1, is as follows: KAGVTQTPRYLIKTRGQQVTLSCSPISGHRSVSWYQQTPGQGLQFLFEYFSETQRNKGNFPGRFSGRQFSNSRSEMNVSTLELGDSALYLCASSLGDSYNEQFFGPGTRLTVL.

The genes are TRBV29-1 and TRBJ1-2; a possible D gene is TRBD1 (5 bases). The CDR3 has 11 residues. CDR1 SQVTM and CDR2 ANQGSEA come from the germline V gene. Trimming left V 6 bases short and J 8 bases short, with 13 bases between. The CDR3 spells CSVQGGSGYTF. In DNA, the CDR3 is TGCAGCGTCCAGGGCGGAAGCGGCTACACCTTC.

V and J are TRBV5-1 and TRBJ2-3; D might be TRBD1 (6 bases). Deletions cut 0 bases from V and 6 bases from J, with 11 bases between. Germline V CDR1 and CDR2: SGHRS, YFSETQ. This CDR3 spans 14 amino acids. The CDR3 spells CASSLVGGSDTQYF. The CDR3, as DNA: TGCGCCAGCAGCTTGGTAGGGGGATCGGATACGCAGTATTTT.

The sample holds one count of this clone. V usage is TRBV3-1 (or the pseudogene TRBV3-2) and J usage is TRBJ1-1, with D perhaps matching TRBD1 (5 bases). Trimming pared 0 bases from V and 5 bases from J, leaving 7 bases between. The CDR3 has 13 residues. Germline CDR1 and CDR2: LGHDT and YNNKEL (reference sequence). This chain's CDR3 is CASSQDRGTEAFF. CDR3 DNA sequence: TGTGCCAGCAGCCAAGATAGGGGAACTGAAGCTTTCTTT.

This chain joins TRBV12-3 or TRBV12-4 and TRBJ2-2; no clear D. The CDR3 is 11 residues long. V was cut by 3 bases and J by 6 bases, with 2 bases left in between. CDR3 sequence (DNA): TGTGCCAGCAGTTTCTCCGGGGAGCTGTTTTTT. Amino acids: CASSFSGELFF.